This T cell receptor beta chain was captured by sequencing in a study of cytomegalovirus exposure and HLA in healthy donors. The PCR ran on 60 Vbeta and 13 Jbeta primers. Generated by immunoSEQ multiplex PCR, the TCRdb table keeps only in-frame clones and is missing some. Of 200,000 to 250,000 clones in the sample, 82% were seen once. Note on this clone: Its specificity is unknown.

Unmatched junction bases numbered 8, after V lost 3 bases and J lost 3 bases. The CDR3 is 17 amino acids. Germline CDR1 SGHRS, CDR2 YFSETQ. Findings and limits, study-wide: Some highly shared sequence variants likely arose as a pipeline artifact. Association with HLA alleles at 0.05 false discovery rate was found for around 15,000 TCR beta sequences in a later analysis. Presence/absence analyses treated sequencing depth as roughly uniform across donors. In vitro data verified three CMV-associated chains as specific for CMV antigens.

This clonotype originated in a woman aged 40-49 years in good health and CMV-seropositive. The chain combines TRBV5-1 with TRBJ2-7; 14 bases match TRBD2. Sequenced material: PBMCs. CDR3: CASSYYSGTSGSYEQYF. CDR3 bases: TGCGCCAGCAGCTATTATTCCGGGACTAGCGGGAGCTACGAGCAGTACTTC. Combining the CDR3 with reference TRBV5-1 and TRBJ2-7 gives the whole variable domain KAGVTQTPRYLIKTRGQQVTLSCSPISGHRSVSWYQQTPGQGLQFLFEYFSETQRNKGNFPGRFSGRQFSNSRSEMNVSTLELGDSALYLCASSYYSGTSGSYEQYFGPGTRLTVT.